The source of this TCR beta chain is a study of ipilimumab plus nivolumab after autologous stem cell transplantation (dated by TCRdb to about 2021). Context from the whole study: The median number of doses received by trial patients was about five for ipilimumab and roughly eight for nivolumab. Primary refractory and relapsed disease were included in the DLBCL cohort, with 18-month progression-free survival of about 82% and 31%, respectively. Patients undergoing autologous transplant for high-risk diffuse large B cell lymphoma, mature T cell lymphoma, or multiple myeloma were enrolled in the trial. The intent-to-treat population of the trial consisted of some 40 patients. Points the paper makes about the study in general: The authors stated that profiles of the T cell receptor repertoire, regulatory T cell phenotype and gut microbiota provided a biologic rationale for studying this approach further. The authors concluded that combined checkpoint inhibition appeared tolerable when used as consolidation after transplant.

Starting 14 to 28 days after the autologous transplant, patients began checkpoint therapy, which included ipilimumab at 1 mg/kg intravenously on day 1 of selected weeks. Nivolumab was given at 3 mg/kg intravenously on day 1 of weeks 1, 4, 7, 10, and every two weeks through week 26. This Phase Ib clinical trial tested ipilimumab plus nivolumab, a combined checkpoint inhibition, as consolidation after autologous stem cell transplantation. With regard to this clone: Its antigen target is currently unknown. Qualities for individual bases were not recorded, and no much larger clone is one base off.

Libraries were made using the immunoSEQ multiplex PCR assay. TCRdb limited this immuneACCESS table to in-frame rearrangements with V and J called. A share of clones is missing; checked studies link under half to unresolved V genes, and the rest is unexplained. Recorded for this sample are 84,000 or so clones; 83% of them occurred a single time. The leading ten clones occupy around 2% of the sample. The receptor was derived from a male donor with diffuse large B-cell lymphoma. The material sequenced was PBMCs, taken in a trial of ipilimumab plus nivolumab as post-transplant consolidation.

Here is the DNA: TGTGCCAGCAGCGTAGGTGGTCTCGGAGGGGAGACCCAGTACTTC. This sequence encodes CASSVGGLGGETQYF. Here the chain combines TRBV9 and TRBJ2-5; TRBD2 is perhaps the D gene, given 6 matching bases. The germline V gene supplies CDR1 SGDLS and CDR2 YYNGEE. The CDR3 goes from the cysteine to the phenylalanine over 15 residues. Kept here is only the CDR3 DNA, which spans 45 bases and is read in frame from base 1. The germline ends are 14 bases apart after V is trimmed by 0 bases and J by 5 bases.